Each of the 3 T cell receptor beta chains below was sequenced from the same sample in a study of memory CD4+ T cells and cytomegalovirus serostatus. The method was immunoSEQ multiplex PCR; TCRdb's version includes in-frame clones alone and lacks a portion of them. The sample lists about 58,000 clones, approximately 82% occurring once. Single viable CD3+CD4+CD8-CD45RO+ cells were sorted as the memory CD4+ T cells. The sample was memory CD4+ T cells from blood. The source is an adult in good health and CMV-seronegative. Some clones in this sample may be carry-over from other donors' samples.

This clone came up a few times. V usage is TRBV6-5 and J usage is TRBJ2-3, with a tentative D call TRBD2 (5 bases). In germline, CDR1 is MNHEY, CDR2 SVGAGI. Trimming removed 2 bases from V and 4 bases from J, with 16 bases in between. This CDR3 is built from 16 residues. CDR3: CASSYEGTSRADTQYF. CDR3 nucleotides: TGTGCCAGCAGTTACGAGGGTACCTCCCGGGCAGATACGCAGTATTTT.

V is TRBV15 and J is TRBJ2-7; D gene unclear. The V gene's germline CDR1 is LNHNV and CDR2 YYDKDF (reference sequence). Trimming removed 1 base from V and 2 bases from J, with 15 bases in between. The CDR3 length is 16 residues. The CDR3 bases are TGTGCCACCAGCAGAGGATTGGCCTCCGCCCCCTACGAGCAGTACTTC. Translating gives CATSRGLASAPYEQYF.

The J gene is TRBJ1-3, the V gene TRBV29-1; D not certain. Trimming removed 4 bases from V and 0 bases from J, with 10 bases in between. CDR1 SQVTM and CDR2 ANQGSEA come from the germline V gene. CDR3 length: 14 amino acids. This CDR3 is CSVARTLSGNTIYF. CDR3 sequence (DNA): TGCAGCGTTGCCCGGACCCTCTCTGGAAACACCATATATTTT.